The entry below gives a single T cell receptor beta chain sequence along with its context. These data are taken from a study of blood T cell repertoires in COVID-19. V lost 1 base, J lost 5 bases, and 9 bases lay in between. CDR3 length equals 13 residues. Germline CDR1 reads SGHDT; CDR2 reads YYEEEE. Under the authors' procedure: Estimates of nucleated cell counts were drawn from the amplification of reference gene primers. Profiling relied on immunoSEQ multiplex PCR, and the TCRdb table lists in-frame clones only, not all of them. That table furnishes V, J and clone size, whereas the DNA furnished D and trimming. The sample includes some 250,000 clones, 86% seen only once; the top ten take 3% to 3.5%.

The sample comprised peripheral blood. The TCR sequence derives from a woman aged 30 to 39 who had recovered from COVID-19. The J gene is TRBJ1-1, the V gene TRBV5-6; maybe TRBD1 (6 bases). CDR3: CASSLRGWTEAFF. CDR3 bases: TGTGCCAGCAGCTTGAGGGGGTGGACTGAAGCTTTCTTT.